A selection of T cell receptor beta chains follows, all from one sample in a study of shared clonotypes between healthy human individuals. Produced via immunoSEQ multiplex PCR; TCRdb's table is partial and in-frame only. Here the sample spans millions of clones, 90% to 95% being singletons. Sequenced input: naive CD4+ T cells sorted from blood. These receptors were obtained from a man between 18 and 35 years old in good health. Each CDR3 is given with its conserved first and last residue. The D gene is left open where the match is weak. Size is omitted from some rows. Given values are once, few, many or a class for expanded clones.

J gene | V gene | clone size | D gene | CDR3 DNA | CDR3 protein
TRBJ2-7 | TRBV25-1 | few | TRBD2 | TGTGCCAGCAGTGAACTAGCGGGTTCCGGCTACGAGCAGTACTTC | CASSELAGSGYEQYF
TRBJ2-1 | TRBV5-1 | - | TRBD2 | TGCGCCAGCAGCTCGACGGGACTAGCGGGGAATGAGCAGTTCTTC | CASSSTGLAGNEQFF
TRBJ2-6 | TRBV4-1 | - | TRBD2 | TGCGCCAGCAGCCAAGCGGGGCTAGCGGTCTCTGGGGCCAACGTCCTGACTTTC | CASSQAGLAVSGANVLTF
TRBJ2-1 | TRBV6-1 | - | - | TGTGCCAGCATTAGGGAGGGGGGATACAATGAGCAGTTCTTC | CASIREGGYNEQFF
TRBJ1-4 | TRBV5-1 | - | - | TGCGCCAGCAGCGGCCAGGGAACGGGAGAAAAACTGTTTTTT | CASSGQGTGEKLFF
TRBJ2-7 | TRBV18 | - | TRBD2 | TGTGCCAGCTCAGATGCAGGGACTAGTATTGCGCAGTACTTC | CASSDAGTSIAQYF
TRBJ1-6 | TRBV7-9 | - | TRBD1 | TGTGCCAGCAGCTCCGCGTACGTAGGGACAGGGTCTTCACCCCTCCACTTT | CASSSAYVGTGSSPLHF
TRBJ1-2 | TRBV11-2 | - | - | TGTGCCAGCAGCTTAATAGTAGGGAAAAACTATGGCTACACCTTC | CASSLIVGKNYGYTF
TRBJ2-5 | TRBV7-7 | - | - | TGTGCTAGCAGCTTAGATCGAGAAGAGACCCAGTACTTC | CASSLDREETQYF
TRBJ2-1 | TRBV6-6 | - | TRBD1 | TGTGCCAGCCGATTGGACAGGAACTCCTACAATGAGCAGTTCTTC | CASRLDRNSYNEQFF
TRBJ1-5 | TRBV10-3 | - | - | TGTGCCATCAGTGAGGCACCGGGCGGTAGCAATCAGCCCCAGCATTTT | CAISEAPGGSNQPQHF
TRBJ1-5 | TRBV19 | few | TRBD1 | TGTGCCAGTAGTGGGACAGGGTTCAAAGTACAGCCCCAGCATTTT | CASSGTGFKVQPQHF
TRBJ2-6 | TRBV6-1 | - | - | TGTGCCAGCAGTGAACACTTGAGCTCTGGGGCCAACGTCCTGACTTTC | CASSEHLSSGANVLTF
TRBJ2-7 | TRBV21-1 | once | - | TGTGCCAGCAGCATGGGGACTGAGGCCTACGAGCAGTACTTC | CASSMGTEAYEQYF
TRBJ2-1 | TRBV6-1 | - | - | TGTGCCAGCAGTGAAGTGAGTACCAACTACAATGAGCAGTTCTTC | CASSEVSTNYNEQFF
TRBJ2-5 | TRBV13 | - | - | TGTGCCAGCAGCATCACAGGTTCCGAGACCCAGTACTTC | CASSITGSETQYF
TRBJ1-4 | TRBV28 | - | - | TGTGCCAGCAGTTTACCGAGGCCTGGGGGGGCAAGGGAAAAACTGTTTTTT | CASSLPRPGGAREKLFF
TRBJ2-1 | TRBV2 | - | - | TGTGCCAGCAGTGAAGAGGTTGAGCAGTTCTTC | CASSEEVEQFF
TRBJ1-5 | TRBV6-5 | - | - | TGTGCCAGCAGTCACAGCGGGCAGCCCCAGCATTTT | CASSHSGQPQHF
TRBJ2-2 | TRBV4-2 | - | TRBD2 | TGTGCCAGCAGCCAAGTTGGGACTAGCGGGGCCGGGGAGCTGTTTTTT | CASSQVGTSGAGELFF
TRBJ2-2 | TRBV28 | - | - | TGTGCCAGCAGCCAACAGTCCCCAGGCGGGGAGCTGTTTTTT | CASSQQSPGGELFF
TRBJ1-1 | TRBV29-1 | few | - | TGCAGCGTTGTTTCTTGGATGAACACTGAAGCTTTCTTT | CSVVSWMNTEAFF
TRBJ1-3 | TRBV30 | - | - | TGTGCCTGGAGTGTACGGCGAAACACCATATATTTT | CAWSVRRNTIYF
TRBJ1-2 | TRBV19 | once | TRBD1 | TGTGCCAGTAGACATGTCCCGGGACAGGGTTTGAATGGCTACACCTTC | CASRHVPGQGLNGYTF
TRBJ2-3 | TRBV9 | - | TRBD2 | TGTGCCAGCAGCGTAGAATGGGGGGGAATAATGACAGATACGCAGTATTTT | CASSVEWGGIMTDTQYF
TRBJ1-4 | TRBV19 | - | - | TGTGCCAGTAGTAGACCGACAGGACCTAATGAAAAACTGTTTTTT | CASSRPTGPNEKLFF
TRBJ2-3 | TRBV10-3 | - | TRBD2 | TGTGCCATCAGGACTAGCGGCACAGATACGCAGTATTTT | CAIRTSGTDTQYF
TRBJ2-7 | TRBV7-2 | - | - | TGTGCCAGCAGCTTAGCGAAAGGGGCTCCCTACGAGCAGTACTTC | CASSLAKGAPYEQYF
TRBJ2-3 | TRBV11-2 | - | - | TGTGCCAGCAGCTTAGATCTTAAGGCAGATACGCAGTATTTT | CASSLDLKADTQYF
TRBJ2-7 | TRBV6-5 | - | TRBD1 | TGTGCCAGCAGTGGACAGGGCAGCGAGCAGTACTTC | CASSGQGSEQYF
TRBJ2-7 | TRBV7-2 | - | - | TGTGCCAGCAGCCGTGATTCAGGGTCCTACGAGCAGTACTTC | CASSRDSGSYEQYF
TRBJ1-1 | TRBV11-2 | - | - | TGTGCCAGCAGATTACAGTGGAACACTGAAGCTTTCTTT | CASRLQWNTEAFF
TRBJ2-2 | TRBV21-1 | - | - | TGTGCCAGCAGCAAGGGACTAGCGGGGCAAACCGGGGAGCTGTTTTTT | CASSKGLAGQTGELFF
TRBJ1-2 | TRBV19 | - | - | TGTGCCAGTAGTACCCTTATACAGGGTCGGGGCGGCTACACCTTC | CASSTLIQGRGGYTF
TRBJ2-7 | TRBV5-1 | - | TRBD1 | TGCGCCAGCAGCGAGCTAGGGACAGGCCCCTCCTACGAGCAGTACTTC | CASSELGTGPSYEQYF
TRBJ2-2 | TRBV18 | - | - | TGTGCCAGCTCACCAGGGCAGGGGAAGGCCGGGGAGCTGTTTTTT | CASSPGQGKAGELFF
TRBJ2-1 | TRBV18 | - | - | TGTGCCAGCTCACCAGGGTTAGGGGCTTACAATGAGCAGTTCTTC | CASSPGLGAYNEQFF